This T cell receptor beta chain was recovered during a study of CD8 T cells in ankylosing spondylitis. V gave up 6 bases and J gave up 6 bases; unmatched junction bases: 12. Germline lookup yields CDR1 DFQATT and CDR2 SNEGSKA (reference sequence). There are 17 residues in the CDR3. Study-level findings and limits: Relatively rare in peripheral blood, disease-linked clones were also CD8+. What appeared characteristic of ankylosing spondylitis blood was a TCR beta motif of 7 or 8 highly homologous variants.

For this clonotype: Its specificity is unknown.

MiXCR was run by TCRdb on the 5' RACE reads, yielding one entry per CDR3 protein. Of 250,000 to 400,000 distinct CDR3 sequences listed, 11% are singletons. The chain employs TRBV20-1 and TRBJ2-3, with 16 bases that match TRBD2. This clonotype was obtained from a female donor with ankylosing spondylitis or in good health (not recorded which). Sequencing used blood, either unsorted or a sorted T cell fraction (not recorded which). The CDR3 spells CSAPPGTSGGDTDTQYF. Here the CDR3 DNA reads TGCAGTGCCCCCCCCGGGACTAGCGGGGGGGATACCGATACGCAGTATTTT.